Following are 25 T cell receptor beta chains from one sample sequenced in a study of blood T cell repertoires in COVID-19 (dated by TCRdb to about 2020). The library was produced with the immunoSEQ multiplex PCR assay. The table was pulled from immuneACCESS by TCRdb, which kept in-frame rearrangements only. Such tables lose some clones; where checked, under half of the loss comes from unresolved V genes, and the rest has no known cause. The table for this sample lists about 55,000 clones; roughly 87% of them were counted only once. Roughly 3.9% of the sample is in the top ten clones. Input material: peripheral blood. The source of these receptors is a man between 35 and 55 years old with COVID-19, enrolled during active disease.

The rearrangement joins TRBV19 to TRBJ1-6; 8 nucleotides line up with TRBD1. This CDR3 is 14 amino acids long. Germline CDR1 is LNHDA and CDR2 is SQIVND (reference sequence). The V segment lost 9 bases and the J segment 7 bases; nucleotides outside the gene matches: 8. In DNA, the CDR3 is TGTGCCAGCGCAAAACAGGGGGGAAATTCACCCCTCCACTTT. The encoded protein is CASAKQGGNSPLHF.

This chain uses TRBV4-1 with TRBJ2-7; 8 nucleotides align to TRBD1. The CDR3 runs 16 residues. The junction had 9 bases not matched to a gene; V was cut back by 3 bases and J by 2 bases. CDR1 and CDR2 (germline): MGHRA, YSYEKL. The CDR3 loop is CASSQAKTGVAYEQYF. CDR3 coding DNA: TGCGCCAGCAGCCAGGCTAAGACAGGGGTGGCCTACGAGCAGTACTTC.

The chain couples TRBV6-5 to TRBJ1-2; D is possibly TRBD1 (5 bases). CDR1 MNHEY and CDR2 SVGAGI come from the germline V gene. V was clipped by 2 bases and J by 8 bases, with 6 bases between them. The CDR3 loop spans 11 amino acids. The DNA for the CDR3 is TGTGCCAGCAGTTACAGGGGAGGCTACACCTTC. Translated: CASSYRGGYTF.

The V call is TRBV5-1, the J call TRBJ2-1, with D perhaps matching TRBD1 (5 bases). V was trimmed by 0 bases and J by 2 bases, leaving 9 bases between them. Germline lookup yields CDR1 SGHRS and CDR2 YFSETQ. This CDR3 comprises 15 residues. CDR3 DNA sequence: TGCGCCAGCAGCTTGGTCAGGGATCCCTACAATGAGCAGTTCTTC. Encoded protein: CASSLVRDPYNEQFF.

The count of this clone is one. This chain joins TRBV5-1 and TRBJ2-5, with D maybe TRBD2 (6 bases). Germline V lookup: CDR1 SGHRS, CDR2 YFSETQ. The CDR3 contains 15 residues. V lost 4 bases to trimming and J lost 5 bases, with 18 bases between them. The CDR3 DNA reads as TGCGCCAGCAGCGCGGGATCTTTGTCTCGGGAGACCCAGTACTTC. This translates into CASSAGSLSRETQYF.

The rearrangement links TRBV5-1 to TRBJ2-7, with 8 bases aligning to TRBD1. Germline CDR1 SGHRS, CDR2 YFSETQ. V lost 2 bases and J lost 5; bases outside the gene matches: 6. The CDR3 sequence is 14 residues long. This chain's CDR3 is CASSLTGGMDEQYF. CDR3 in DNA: TGCGCCAGCAGCTTAACAGGGGGGATGGACGAGCAGTACTTC.

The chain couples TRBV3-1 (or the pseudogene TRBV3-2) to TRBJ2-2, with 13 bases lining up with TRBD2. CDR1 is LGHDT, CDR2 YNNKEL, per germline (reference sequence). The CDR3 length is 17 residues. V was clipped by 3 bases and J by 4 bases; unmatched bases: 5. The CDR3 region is CASSQTGLAGATGELFF. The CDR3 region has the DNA TGTGCCAGCAGCCAGACCGGACTAGCGGGGGCCACCGGGGAGCTGTTTTTT.

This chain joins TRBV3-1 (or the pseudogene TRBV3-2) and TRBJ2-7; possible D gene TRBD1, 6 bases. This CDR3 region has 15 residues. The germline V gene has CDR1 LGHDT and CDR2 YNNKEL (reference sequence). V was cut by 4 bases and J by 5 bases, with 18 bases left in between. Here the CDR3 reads CASSRVGANSNEQYF. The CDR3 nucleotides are TGTGCCAGCAGCCGGGTGGGGGCCAATTCAAACGAGCAGTACTTC.

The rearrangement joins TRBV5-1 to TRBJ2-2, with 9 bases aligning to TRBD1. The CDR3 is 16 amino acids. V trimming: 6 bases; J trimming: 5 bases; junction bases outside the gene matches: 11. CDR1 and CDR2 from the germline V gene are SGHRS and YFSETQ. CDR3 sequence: CASNTGDRGFTGELFF. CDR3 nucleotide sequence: TGCGCCAGCAACACCGGTGACAGGGGGTTTACCGGGGAGCTGTTTTTT. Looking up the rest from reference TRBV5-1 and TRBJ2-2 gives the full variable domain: KAGVTQTPRYLIKTRGQQVTLSCSPISGHRSVSWYQQTPGQGLQFLFEYFSETQRNKGNFPGRFSGRQFSNSRSEMNVSTLELGDSALYLCASNTGDRGFTGELFFGEGSRLTVL.

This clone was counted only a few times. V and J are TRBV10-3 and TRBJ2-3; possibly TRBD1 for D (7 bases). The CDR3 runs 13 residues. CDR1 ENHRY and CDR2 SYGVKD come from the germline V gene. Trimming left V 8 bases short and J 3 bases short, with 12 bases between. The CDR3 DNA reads TGTGCCATCGCGACAGGGACTACAGATACGCAGTATTTT. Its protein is CAIATGTTDTQYF.

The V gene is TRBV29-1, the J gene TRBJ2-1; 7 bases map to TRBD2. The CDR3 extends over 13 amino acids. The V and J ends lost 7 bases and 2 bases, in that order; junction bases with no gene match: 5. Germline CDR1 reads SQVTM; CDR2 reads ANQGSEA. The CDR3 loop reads CSASGLPYNEQFF. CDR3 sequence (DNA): TGCAGCGCTAGCGGCCTACCCTACAATGAGCAGTTCTTC.

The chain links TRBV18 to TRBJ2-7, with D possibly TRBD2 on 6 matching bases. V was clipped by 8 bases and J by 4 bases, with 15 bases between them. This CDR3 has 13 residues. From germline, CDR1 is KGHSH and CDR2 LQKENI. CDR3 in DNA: TGTGCCAGCGCGTCACCGGAGGGTTACGAGCAGTACTTC. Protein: CASASPEGYEQYF.

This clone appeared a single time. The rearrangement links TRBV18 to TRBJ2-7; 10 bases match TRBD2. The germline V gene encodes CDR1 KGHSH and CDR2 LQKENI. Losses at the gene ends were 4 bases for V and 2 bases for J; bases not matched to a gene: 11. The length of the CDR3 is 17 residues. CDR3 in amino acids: CASSRGLAGDSAYEQYF. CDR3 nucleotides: TGTGCCAGCTCACGGGGCCTAGCGGGAGATTCAGCCTACGAGCAGTACTTC.

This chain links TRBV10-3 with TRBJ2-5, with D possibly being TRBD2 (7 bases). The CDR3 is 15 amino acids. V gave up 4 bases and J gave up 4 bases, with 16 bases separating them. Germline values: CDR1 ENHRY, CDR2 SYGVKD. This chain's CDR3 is CAISGGGGPVETQYF. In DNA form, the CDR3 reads TGTGCCATCAGTGGAGGGGGAGGGCCGGTAGAGACCCAGTACTTC.

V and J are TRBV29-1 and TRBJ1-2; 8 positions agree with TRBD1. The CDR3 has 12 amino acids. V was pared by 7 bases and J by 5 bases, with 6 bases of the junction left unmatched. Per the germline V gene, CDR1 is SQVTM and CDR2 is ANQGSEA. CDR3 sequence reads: CSDRGDPYGYTF. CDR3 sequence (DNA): TGCAGCGACAGGGGGGACCCTTATGGCTACACCTTC.

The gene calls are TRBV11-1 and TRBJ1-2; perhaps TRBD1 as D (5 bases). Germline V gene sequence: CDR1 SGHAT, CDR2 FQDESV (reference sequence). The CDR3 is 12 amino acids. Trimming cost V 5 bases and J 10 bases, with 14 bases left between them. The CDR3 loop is CASSRDRVDYTF. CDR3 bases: TGTGCCAGCAGCCGCGACAGAGTTGACTACACCTTC.

The CDR3 spells CASSLPPGQGLGNEQFF. CDR3 coding DNA: TGTGCCAGTTCTCTCCCACCGGGACAGGGTTTGGGCAATGAGCAGTTCTTC. This chain joins TRBV19 and TRBJ2-1, with 9 bases matching TRBD1. Losses at the gene ends were 8 bases for V and 6 bases for J; bases not matched to a gene: 17. This CDR3 spans 17 amino acids. CDR1 and CDR2 from the germline V gene are LNHDA and SQIVND (reference sequence).

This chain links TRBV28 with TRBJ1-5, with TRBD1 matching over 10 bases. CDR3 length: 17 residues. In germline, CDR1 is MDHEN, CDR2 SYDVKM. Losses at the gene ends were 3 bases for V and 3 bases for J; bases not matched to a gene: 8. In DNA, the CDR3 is TGTGCCAGCAGTTTCCGCTCCGGGACAGGGGACAATCAGCCCCAGCATTTT. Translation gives CASSFRSGTGDNQPQHF.

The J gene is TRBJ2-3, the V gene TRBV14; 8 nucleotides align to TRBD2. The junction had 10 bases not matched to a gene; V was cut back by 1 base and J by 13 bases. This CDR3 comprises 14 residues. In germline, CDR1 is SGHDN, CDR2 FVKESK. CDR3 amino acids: CASSQVNSGTPEYF. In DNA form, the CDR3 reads TGTGCCAGCAGCCAAGTTAATAGCGGGACCCCCGAGTATTTT.

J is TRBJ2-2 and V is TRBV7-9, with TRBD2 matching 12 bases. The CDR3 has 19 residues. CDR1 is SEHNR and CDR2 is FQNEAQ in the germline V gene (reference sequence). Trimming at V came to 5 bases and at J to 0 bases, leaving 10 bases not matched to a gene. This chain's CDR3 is CASSLDRLAGVANTGELFF. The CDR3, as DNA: TGTGCCAGCAGCCTAGATAGACTAGCGGGGGTCGCGAACACCGGGGAGCTGTTTTTT.

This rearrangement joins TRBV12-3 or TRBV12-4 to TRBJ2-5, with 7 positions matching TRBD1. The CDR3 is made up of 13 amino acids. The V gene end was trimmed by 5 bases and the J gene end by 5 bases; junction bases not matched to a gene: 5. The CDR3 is CASSPGGAETQYF. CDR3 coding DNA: TGTGCCAGCAGTCCAGGGGGAGCGGAGACCCAGTACTTC.

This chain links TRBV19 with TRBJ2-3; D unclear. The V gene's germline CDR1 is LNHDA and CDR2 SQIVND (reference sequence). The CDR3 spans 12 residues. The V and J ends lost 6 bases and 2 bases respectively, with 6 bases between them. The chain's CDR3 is CASSQNTDTQYF. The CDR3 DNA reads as TGTGCCAGTAGCCAGAACACAGATACGCAGTATTTT.

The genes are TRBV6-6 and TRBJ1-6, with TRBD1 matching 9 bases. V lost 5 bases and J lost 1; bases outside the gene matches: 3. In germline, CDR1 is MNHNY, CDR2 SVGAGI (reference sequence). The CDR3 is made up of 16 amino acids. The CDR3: CASSRQGVSYNSPLHF. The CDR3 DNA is TGTGCCAGCAGTCGACAGGGGGTGTCCTATAATTCACCCCTCCACTTT.

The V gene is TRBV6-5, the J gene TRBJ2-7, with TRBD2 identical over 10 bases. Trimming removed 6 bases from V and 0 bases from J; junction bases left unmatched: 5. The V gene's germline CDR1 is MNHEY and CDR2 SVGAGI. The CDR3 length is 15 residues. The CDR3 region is CASSSSSGSSYEQYF. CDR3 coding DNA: TGTGCCAGCAGCTCCTCTAGCGGGAGCTCCTACGAGCAGTACTTC.

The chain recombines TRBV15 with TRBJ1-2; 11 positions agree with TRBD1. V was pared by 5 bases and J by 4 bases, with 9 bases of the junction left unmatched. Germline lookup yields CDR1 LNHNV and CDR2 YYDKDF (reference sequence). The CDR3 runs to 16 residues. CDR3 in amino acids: CATSGTGTGGFYGYTF. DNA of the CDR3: TGTGCCACCAGCGGTACCGGGACAGGGGGTTTCTATGGCTACACCTTC.